This TCR beta chain came from a study of shared clonotypes between healthy human individuals. Study-wide background: Each donor had three CD4 naive, three CD4 memory, two CD8 naive and one CD8 memory plate.

Assay runs were performed at deep level. Using about 0.2 ug DNA, roughly 33,000 T cell genomes, the sorted-subset replicate PCRs were run. Sequenced by immunoSEQ multiplex PCR; TCRdb stores in-frame clones only, minus some. The table has 2 million to 2.5 million clones, 90% to 95% seen once. The receptor comes from a man aged 18 to 30 in good health. Some clones in this sample may be carry-over from other donors' samples. Input material: naive CD4+ T cells from PBMCs. Indicated subset: CD45RA+ positively selected.

CDR3 in DNA: TGTGCCAGCAGCTTGGCCTCAGGGATAGGAAACACCATATATTTT. Its translation: CASSLASGIGNTIYF. V is TRBV5-5 and J is TRBJ1-3; TRBD1 is a possible D gene (5 bases). This CDR3 region has 15 residues. V lost 0 bases and J 4 bases, leaving 11 bases between the germline ends. Germline loops: CDR1 SGHKS, CDR2 YYEKEE (reference sequence).